A single sample is the source of the 27 T cell receptor beta chains below, sequenced in a study of T-cell memory formation after mild COVID-19. Via MiXCR, TCRdb re-called the 5' RACE reads, giving one row per CDR3 protein. This sample has approximately 580,000 distinct CDR3 sequences, with 20% found just once. The sequenced material came from PBMCs or a T cell subset sorted from them (not recorded which). The source is an adult woman who had mild COVID-19 (a few samples of this study predate the infection). Cell type and time point are not known.

V and J are TRBV20-1 and TRBJ2-2, with D maybe TRBD2 (7 bases). V lost 1 base and J lost 4, with 10 bases in between. CDR1 and CDR2 (germline): DFQATT, SNEGSKA (reference sequence). This CDR3 region has 14 residues. DNA of the CDR3: TGCAGTGCTAGAGGGAGGGGGGGCACCGGGGAGCTGTTTTTT. As protein: CSARGRGGTGELFF.

V usage is TRBV14 and J usage is TRBJ2-7; D is possibly TRBD2 (6 bases). This CDR3 has 16 amino acids. The V end was cut by 1 base, the J end by 3 bases, with 16 bases between. Germline V gene lookup returns CDR1 SGHDN and CDR2 FVKESK. The DNA of the CDR3 is TGTGCCAGCAGCCAAGTAGTTGGAAACGGGGGCTACGAGCAGTACTTC. Its protein product is CASSQVVGNGGYEQYF.

There are a few counts of this clonotype. The chain joins TRBV15 to TRBJ2-1, with 7 bases fitting TRBD1. CDR3 length: 15 residues. Losses at the gene ends were 2 bases for V and 4 bases for J; bases not matched to a gene: 5. Per the germline V gene, CDR1 is LNHNV and CDR2 is YYDKDF (reference sequence). The CDR3 DNA reads TGTGCCACCAGCAGAACAGGGGATTTGTACAATGAGCAGTTCTTC. Amino acid sequence: CATSRTGDLYNEQFF.

This clonotype was observed a few times. The chain recombines TRBV6-5 with TRBJ2-2; D may match TRBD1 or TRBD2 (5 bases each). In germline, CDR1 is MNHEY, CDR2 SVGAGI. CDR3 length: 16 residues. V was clipped by 0 bases and J by 4 bases, with 12 bases between them. CDR3 bases: TGTGCCAGCAGTTACTCGAGGGCAGGGACCACCGGGGAGCTGTTTTTT. Protein: CASSYSRAGTTGELFF.

CDR3 region: CASSLLQGNGFF. The CDR3 DNA reads as TGTGCCAGCAGTTTACTACAGGGGAATGGTTTCTTT. V gene TRBV28 combines with J gene TRBJ1-1; the match to TRBD1 covers 7 bases. Unmatched junction bases numbered 7, after V lost 2 bases and J lost 13 bases. CDR3 length: 12 amino acids. Per the germline V gene, CDR1 is MDHEN and CDR2 is SYDVKM.

The CDR3 DNA sequence: TGTGCCAGCAGCTTGGCGACTAGCGGGACTGTTGGAGATACGCAGTATTTT. This encodes CASSLATSGTVGDTQYF. The rearrangement links TRBV5-8 to TRBJ2-3; 11 bases match TRBD2. Germline V gene data show CDR1 as SGHTS and CDR2 as YDEGEE. J was trimmed by 5 bases and V by 0 bases; bases with no gene match: 8. CDR3 length: 17 amino acids. Full variable domain (outside the CDR3, taken from reference TRBV5-8 and TRBJ2-3): EAGVTQSPTHLIKTRGQQATLRCSPISGHTSVYWYQQALGLGLQFLLWYDEGEERNRGNFPPRFSGRQFPNYSSELNVNALELEDSALYLCASSLATSGTVGDTQYFGPGTRLTVL.

This clonotype has a count of ten or more. V gene TRBV11-2 combines with J gene TRBJ2-2; tentative D call: TRBD1 (6 bases). The CDR3 spans 14 residues. The V and J ends lost 5 bases and 1 base respectively, with 8 bases between them. Per germline, CDR1 SGHAT and CDR2 FQNNGV. CDR3 in DNA: TGTGCCAGCAGCCCACAGGGGAACACCGGGGAGCTGTTTTTT. Its translation is CASSPQGNTGELFF.

This clonotype was picked up many times. The chain recombines TRBV29-1 with TRBJ2-3, with D unresolved. In germline, CDR1 is SQVTM, CDR2 ANQGSEA. CDR3 length: 14 residues. Trimming removed 7 bases at V and 4 bases at J, with 18 bases between. CDR3 protein: CSAIRAHGADTQYF. The CDR3 DNA is TGCAGCGCCATCCGGGCCCATGGGGCAGATACGCAGTATTTT.

In its sample, this clonotype was seen a few times. V gene TRBV5-1 combines with J gene TRBJ2-1, with D uncertain. This CDR3 has 14 amino acids. Deletions cut 2 bases from V and 4 bases from J, with 10 bases between. In germline, CDR1 is SGHRS, CDR2 YFSETQ. The CDR3, as DNA: TGCGCCAGCAGCTTCGACCGTCCTTACAATGAGCAGTTCTTC. As protein: CASSFDRPYNEQFF.

The rearrangement links TRBV6-1 to TRBJ2-2, with D possibly being TRBD2 (5 bases). CDR1 and CDR2 (germline): MNHNS, SASEGT. V lost 8 bases, J lost 5 bases, and 18 bases lay in between. The CDR3 has 15 amino acids. CDR3 bases: TGTGCCAGCCCACGGTTCAGGTCGGGGACCGGGGAGCTGTTTTTT. Translation gives CASPRFRSGTGELFF.

The chain has TRBV12-3 or TRBV12-4 and TRBJ2-2; 15 bases align to TRBD2. J was trimmed by 4 bases and V by 6 bases; bases with no gene match: 6. This CDR3 has 17 amino acids. The DNA for the CDR3 is TGTGCCAGCAGCGGGACTAGCGGGGGGAGGGGCACCGGGGAGCTGTTTTTT. It is translated as CASSGTSGGRGTGELFF.

This clonotype was found a few times. The CDR3 DNA follows: TGTGCCAGCAAACCTTTTTTTCGGACTAGCGGTCACAATGAGCAGTTCTTC. This codes for CASKPFFRTSGHNEQFF. The V and J genes are TRBV6-2 or TRBV6-3 and TRBJ2-1; 10 bases align to TRBD2. The CDR3 is made up of 17 amino acids. V lost 7 bases, J lost 5 bases, and 14 bases stayed unmatched. The V gene's germline CDR1 is MNHEY and CDR2 SVGEGT.

The chain is built from TRBV5-1 and TRBJ1-2, with D possibly being TRBD1 (6 bases). V dropped 2 bases and J dropped 6 bases, with 8 bases sitting between them. Looked up from germline, CDR1 is SGHRS and CDR2 is YFSETQ. The CDR3 has 12 amino acids. The CDR3 protein is CASSLTGNGYTF. The CDR3 coding sequence is TGCGCCAGCAGCTTAACAGGGAATGGCTACACCTTC.

The chain is built from TRBV3-1 and TRBJ1-6; TRBD1 matches at 9 bases. This CDR3 has 16 residues. Germline V CDR1 and CDR2: LGHDT, YNNKEL (reference sequence). V lost 0 bases to trimming and J lost 9 bases; unmatched junction nucleotides: 6. The CDR3 loop is CASSQERTGVPSPLHF. CDR3 nucleotides: TGTGCCAGCAGCCAAGAACGGACAGGGGTCCCTTCACCCCTCCACTTT. Full variable domain (outside the CDR3, taken from reference TRBV3-1 and TRBJ1-6): DTAVSQTPKYLVTQMGNDKSIKCEQNLGHDTMYWYKQDSKKFLKIMFSYNNKELIINETVPNRFSPKSPDKAHLNLHINSLELGDSAVYFCASSQERTGVPSPLHFGNGTRLTVT.

This clonotype has a handful of counts. The V and J genes are TRBV12-3 or TRBV12-4 and TRBJ2-7, with D perhaps TRBD1 or TRBD2 (5 bases each). Trimming removed 2 bases at V and 13 bases at J, with 15 bases between. This CDR3 contains 12 residues. Here the CDR3 DNA reads TGTGCCAGCAGTTTAACGGGGACGGGCACATACTTC. This sequence encodes CASSLTGTGTYF.

This clonotype was detected a few times. The CDR3 spells CASRYSGFTEAFF. The DNA of the CDR3 is TGTGCCAGCAGATACTCAGGATTCACTGAAGCTTTCTTT. The chain employs TRBV27 and TRBJ1-1; D is uncertain. Germline CDR1 is MNHEY and CDR2 is SMNVEV (reference sequence). CDR3 length: 13 amino acids. The ends were cut back, 6 bases at V and 4 bases at J, with 12 bases in the middle.

The chain uses TRBV5-1 and TRBJ2-1; 8 nucleotides agree with TRBD1. The CDR3 contains 12 residues. V trimming: 0 bases; J trimming: 12 bases; junction bases outside the gene matches: 2. Germline assignment: CDR1 SGHRS and CDR2 YFSETQ. In nucleotides, the CDR3 is TGCGCCAGCAGCTTGGATGGGACAGGGCAGTTCTTC. It is translated as CASSLDGTGQFF.

The rearrangement uses TRBV6-4 and TRBJ2-7; D is ambiguous. The CDR3 runs to 10 residues. The V gene lost 5 bases and the J gene lost 5 bases, with 4 bases spanning the gap. Germline loops: CDR1 MRHNA, CDR2 SNTAGT. The CDR3 DNA reads TGTGCCAGCAGTTTGGACGAGCAGTACTTC. Its protein is CASSLDEQYF.

This clonotype was counted between two and nine times. The genes are TRBV5-6 and TRBJ2-3; D ambiguous. Trimming removed 3 bases from V and 0 bases from J, with 8 bases in between. CDR3 length equals 14 residues. Germline CDR1 is SGHDT and CDR2 is YYEEEE. DNA of the CDR3: TGTGCCAGCAGCTCCGTTACTAGCACAGATACGCAGTATTTT. Its protein product is CASSSVTSTDTQYF.

The V call is TRBV18, the J call TRBJ1-1; 8 nucleotides align to TRBD1. J was trimmed by 0 bases and V by 1 base; bases with no gene match: 4. CDR3 length: 16 amino acids. Germline CDR1 KGHSH, CDR2 LQKENI. CDR3 DNA sequence: TGTGCCAGCTCACCACGACAGGGGAGCATGAACACTGAAGCTTTCTTT. As protein: CASSPRQGSMNTEAFF.

This clonotype was detected a few times. CDR3 residues: CASSLTSRQSNEKLFF. The CDR3 DNA follows: TGTGCCAGCAGCTTAACTTCCAGACAGAGCAATGAAAAACTGTTTTTT. J is TRBJ1-4 and V is TRBV7-2; possible D gene TRBD1, 5 bases. CDR3 size: 16 residues. Germline-derived CDR1 and CDR2 are SGHTA and FQGNSA. V was shortened by 2 bases and J by 5 bases, with 15 bases between the two germline ends.

This clonotype came up a few times. CDR3 DNA: TGTGCCAGCAGCTTATCGTACAGGGGCGGGGATCAGCCCCAGCATTTT. Its translation is CASSLSYRGGDQPQHF. The J gene is TRBJ1-5, the V gene TRBV7-2, with 7 positions matching TRBD1. The CDR3 has 16 residues. V gave up 2 bases and J gave up 5 bases; unmatched junction bases: 9. Germline V gene lookup returns CDR1 SGHTA and CDR2 FQGNSA.

The chain is built from TRBV2 and TRBJ2-2; 12 bases agree with TRBD2. In germline, CDR1 is SNHLY, CDR2 FYNNEI. With 6 bases clipped from V and 7 bases from J, the junction kept 12 bases outside the gene matches. This CDR3 comprises 17 residues. CDR3: CASRVSTSGRSGGELFF. The DNA for the CDR3 is TGTGCCAGCAGGGTCTCGACTAGCGGGAGATCCGGCGGGGAGCTGTTTTTT.

The V and J genes are TRBV5-5 and TRBJ2-7; D not resolved. The V gene's germline CDR1 is SGHKS and CDR2 YYEKEE (reference sequence). Trimming shortened V by 4 bases and J by 4 bases, and 15 bases separated the two germline ends. CDR3 length: 14 amino acids. CDR3 DNA: TGTGCCAGCAGCCTGGACGATGGCGGTTACGAGCAGTACTTC. This sequence encodes CASSLDDGGYEQYF.

The chain couples TRBV6-5 to TRBJ2-7, with unresolved D. This CDR3 has 13 residues. CDR1 and CDR2 from the germline V gene are MNHEY and SVGAGI. Trimming pared 8 bases from V and 0 bases from J, leaving 11 bases between. The chain's CDR3 is CASQDVSSYEQYF. DNA for the CDR3: TGTGCCAGCCAGGACGTTAGCTCCTACGAGCAGTACTTC.

This clonotype came up a few times. For the CDR3, the DNA is TGTGCCAGCAGCTTGTCTCGGTCGGATACGCAGTATTTT. This gives the protein CASSLSRSDTQYF. The chain is built from TRBV7-3 and TRBJ2-3; no clear D gene. V lost 3 bases, J lost 6 bases, and 10 bases lay in between. The CDR3 has 13 amino acids. CDR1 is SGHTA, CDR2 FQGTGA, per germline. Full variable domain (missing parts from reference TRBV7-3 and TRBJ2-3): GAGVSQTPSNKVTEKGKYVELRCDPISGHTALYWYRQSLGQGPEFLIYFQGTGAADDSGLPNDRFFAVRPEGSVSTLKIQRTERGDSAVYLCASSLSRSDTQYFGPGTRLTVL.

This clonotype was detected a few times. This chain joins TRBV11-2 and TRBJ2-1, with D possibly matching TRBD2 (7 bases). The germline gives CDR1 SGHAT, CDR2 FQNNGV. This CDR3 is 15 amino acids long. Trimming removed 5 bases at V and 9 bases at J, with 20 bases between. CDR3 amino acids: CASSQWGGRLREQFF. CDR3 in DNA: TGTGCCAGCAGCCAATGGGGGGGGCGACTCCGTGAGCAGTTCTTC.